This T cell receptor (beta chain) was recovered during a study of early T cells in non-severe SARS-CoV-2 infection. Across the whole study: Unpaired chains resulted from sequencing bulk RNA of unsorted whole blood. Whole-study results and caveats: Private and CD4 specificities were missed by VDJdb matching, which favored anti-spike CD8 responses.

This clonotype was seen more than once but under ten times. What it binds is unknown. From germline, CDR1 is LNHDA and CDR2 SQIVND (reference sequence). The CDR3 has 14 residues. V shed 3 bases and J shed 5 bases, with 13 bases lying between them. Researchers tagged individual cDNA molecules with unique molecular identifiers. Each CDR3 protein gets one entry after TCRdb re-called the 5' RACE reads with MiXCR. The sample includes some 71,000 distinct CDR3 sequences, about 10% of them seen just once. The TCR sequence derives from an adult who was a healthcare worker with PCR-confirmed SARS-CoV-2 infection or an uninfected control (not recorded which). Specimen: whole blood, collected at baseline. The J gene is TRBJ1-2, the V gene TRBV19; no clear D. The CDR3 here is CASSIRPRGYGYTF. The CDR3 DNA sequence: TGTGCCAGTAGTATTAGGCCCCGAGGATATGGCTACACCTTC.